Sequencing of this T cell receptor (beta chain) was carried out in a study of synovial regulatory T cells in juvenile arthritis. Findings of the study overall: CDR3 overlap with synovial Tregs was higher for iaTregs than other blood Tregs. TCR diversity was lower in inflammation-associated blood Treg cells than in other blood Treg cells.

With regard to this clone: What it binds is not known.

HLA-DR+ Treg cells made up the iaTreg subset. CDR1 and CDR2 (germline): MNHNY, SVGAGI (reference sequence). The CDR3 consists of 13 residues. The nucleotide record is missing. Profiled with immunoSEQ multiplex PCR; TCRdb holds only in-frame clones, not every one. The sample includes 9,500 to 10,000 clones. The clonotype was recovered from a donor between 2 and 35 years old with juvenile idiopathic arthritis. The V call is TRBV6-6, the J call TRBJ2-7; TCRdb calls TRBD2, which cannot be checked without DNA. Sequenced material: Treg cells from blood. Specified subset: HLA-DR+ inflammation-associated blood Treg cells. The chain's CDR3 is CASSSTESDEQYF.